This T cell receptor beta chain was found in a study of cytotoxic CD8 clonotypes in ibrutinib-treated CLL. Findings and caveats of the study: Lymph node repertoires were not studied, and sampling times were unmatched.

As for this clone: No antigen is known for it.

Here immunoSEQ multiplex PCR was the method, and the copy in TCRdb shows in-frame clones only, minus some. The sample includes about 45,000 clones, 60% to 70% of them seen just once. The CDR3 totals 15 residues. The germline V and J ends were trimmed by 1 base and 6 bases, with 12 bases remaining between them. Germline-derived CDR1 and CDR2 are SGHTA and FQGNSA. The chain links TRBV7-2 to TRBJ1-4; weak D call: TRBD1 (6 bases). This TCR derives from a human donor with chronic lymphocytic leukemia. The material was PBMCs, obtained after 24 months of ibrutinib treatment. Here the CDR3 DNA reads TGTGCCAGCAGCTTAGGACCAGGGGCTTATGAAAAACTGTTTTTT. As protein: CASSLGPGAYEKLFF.